This T cell receptor beta chain was documented in a study of blood T cells in healthy people across ages. Study-wide results and limits: Estimates of diversity drawn from one million T cells were considered underestimates. The long-lived group displayed more naive CD4+ cells, plus higher diversity, than the aged donors did.

Next came a second PCR, run for about 6 to 12 cycles, which used a sample-barcoded 5' primer along with a J-beta primer mix. Each cDNA was tagged by a template-switch adaptor containing 12 random nucleotides. MiXCR, applied by TCRdb to the 5' RACE reads, yields one record per CDR3 protein. The table shows 550,000 to 700,000 distinct CDR3 sequences, with approximately 25% occurring only once. This clonotype was observed a few times. The target antigen is unknown. The study isolated at least 6.5 million PBMCs from each sample. Source material: blood. The source is a woman in her 70s in good health.

This chain's CDR3 is CASSPAGYGTDTQYF. As DNA, the CDR3 is TGTGCCAGCAGTCCAGCGGGCTACGGCACAGATACGCAGTATTTT. This chain links TRBV2 with TRBJ2-3; D is perhaps TRBD2 (6 bases). Germline V gives CDR1 SNHLY, CDR2 FYNNEI. Trimming removed 5 bases at V and 1 base at J, with 13 bases between. The CDR3 covers 15 residues.